One sample yielded the 2 T cell receptor beta chains listed below, sequenced in a study of OX40 agonist ivuxolimab in advanced cancers. TCRdb keeps only in-frame clones here, not all; method: immunoSEQ multiplex PCR. The table shows some 90,000 clones, with 90% to 95% occurring only once. Here the sequenced sample was CD4+ or CD8+ T cells sorted from blood, taken in a trial of the OX40 agonist ivuxolimab. These receptors all stem from an adult with an advanced solid tumor such as melanoma, head and neck, liver or kidney cancer.

This clone was seen only once. The chain recombines TRBV6-5 with TRBJ2-7; 9 bases match TRBD2. With 0 bases clipped from V and 7 bases from J, the junction kept 10 bases outside the gene matches. Germline V gene sequence: CDR1 MNHEY, CDR2 SVGAGI. The CDR3 contains 16 residues. CDR3 bases: TGTGCCAGCAGTTACTCAACCGGGACTAGCTTTTTTGAGCAGTACTTC. Protein: CASSYSTGTSFFEQYF.

This clone occurred once. CDR3 protein: CASSLSRSRGTDTQYF. The DNA of the CDR3 is TGTGCCAGCAGCTTAAGTCGGAGTCGGGGCACAGATACGCAGTATTTT. The chain links TRBV11-2 to TRBJ2-3; D unresolved. Between the trimmed V and J ends, which lost 2 bases and 1 base, there was a span of 13 bases. Germline V gene data show CDR1 as SGHAT and CDR2 as FQNNGV. The CDR3 loop spans 16 amino acids.